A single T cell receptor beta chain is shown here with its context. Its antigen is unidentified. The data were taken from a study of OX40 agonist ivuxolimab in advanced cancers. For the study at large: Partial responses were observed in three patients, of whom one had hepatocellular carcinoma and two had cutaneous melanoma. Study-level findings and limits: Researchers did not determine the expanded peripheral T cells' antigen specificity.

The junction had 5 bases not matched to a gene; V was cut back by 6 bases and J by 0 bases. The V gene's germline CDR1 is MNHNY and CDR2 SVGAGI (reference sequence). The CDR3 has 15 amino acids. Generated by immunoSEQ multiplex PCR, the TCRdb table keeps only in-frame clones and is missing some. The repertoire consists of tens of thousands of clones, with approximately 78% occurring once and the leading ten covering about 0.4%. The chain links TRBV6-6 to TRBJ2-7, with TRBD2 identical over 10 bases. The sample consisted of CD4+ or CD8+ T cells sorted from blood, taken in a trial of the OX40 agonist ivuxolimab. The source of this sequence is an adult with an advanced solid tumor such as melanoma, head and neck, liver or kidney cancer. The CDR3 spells CASSALAGFSYEQYF. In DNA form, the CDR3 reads TGTGCCAGCAGCGCACTAGCGGGGTTCTCCTACGAGCAGTACTTC.